This T cell receptor beta chain was recorded in a study of tissue T cells after allogeneic stem cell transplantation (dated by TCRdb to between 2020 and 2023). Regarding the study in general: The study profiled TCR beta repertoires in many tissues obtained from research autopsies of patients with and without GVHD, and also in mouse models of GVHD. On the human side, the study was prospective and observational, with no blinding or randomization. What the authors observed across the whole study: Not many T cell clones showed up in more than one patient, yet clustering based on motifs uncovered repertoire signatures that were shared across patients in a tissue-specific way. In both patients and mice, T cells from blood and spleen covered only a limited part of the TCR repertoire found in tissues. Within patients, how anatomically similar tissues were was a major factor shaping TCR repertoire composition, regardless of disease or transplant status. The study did not establish which tissue TCRs were alloreactive or antigen-specific, and some clones may have been host cells that persisted. A small and clinically heterogeneous patient cohort was studied, and sampling depth was acknowledged as a limitation.

About this clone: The antigen it binds to is not known. Throughout, gene names and germline sequences are given for the mouse. The CDR3 end falls 1 residue outside the read, so it is completed with the germline J gene.

This sample's time point label indicates: mouse harvest day 14 after allogeneic transplant. Each mouse graft consisted of 10^7 T-cell-depleted bone marrow cells plus 10^6 splenic CD5+ T cells and was given by tail vein injection. To model GVHD in mice, a major MHC-mismatch B6 (H2b) into BALB/c (H2d) model was used, and tissues were profiled at day 7 or 14. Mouse tissues and retro-orbital blood were harvested on day 7 or 14 post-transplant using separate sterile tools per animal; livers were flushed beforehand. Before genomic DNA was isolated with the DNeasy Blood & Tissue Kit, mouse tissues were minced with razor blades in buffered saline. The library was built by means of the immunoSEQ multiplex PCR assay. TCRbeta CDR3 sequencing was done by Adaptive Biotechnologies at survey depth, reporting CDR3 sequences, V/J genes, productive frequency and template counts. TCR beta CDR3 regions were amplified from genomic DNA rather than RNA. Per the authors' processing: Jensen-Shannon divergence was used to quantify pairwise repertoire overlap between tissues, with a value of 1 meaning complete divergence and a value of 0 meaning identical repertoires. Tissues were grouped by single-linkage agglomerative hierarchical clustering of pairwise JSD values, and the clustering results were shown as dendrograms. GLIPH2 was run on all patient samples with simulation_depth 1000, kmer_min_depth 3 and cdr3_length_cutoff 8, and groups with more than two unique CDR3s were retained. A standardized tissue-overlap score was generated by extrapolating Jaccard GLIPH-group overlap across patients to a standard repertoire size of 1000 clones. Associations of diversity with clinical or experimental variables used linear mixed-effect models with tissue fixed effects and individual random effects. TCRdb provides this immuneACCESS table in a form limited to in-frame rearrangements. Some clones are lacking; in checked studies, under half of them reflect an unresolved V gene, and why the rest are absent is not known. V, J and clone size reflect that table, while D and trimming were determined from the DNA. This sample is represented by roughly 8,200 clones; roughly 38% of them were singletons. Around 3% of the sample is held by the ten biggest clonotypes.

CDR1 and CDR2, looked up from the germline V gene (reference sequence), are KGHPV and FQNQEV. V loses 0 bases at its end and J loses 4 bases; junction bases beyond the gene matches: 3. The CDR3 holds 15 amino acids from the cysteine to the phenylalanine. The CDR3 was read in part: 42 bases, with the frame set at base 1. This chain joins TRBV26 to TRBJ2-7, and 10 junction bases match TRBD2. This receptor was taken from a female BALB/c mouse given C57BL/6 T cells with graft-versus-host disease after an allogeneic hematopoietic cell transplant. Sequences were obtained from skin. CDR3 DNA, as far as it was read: TGTGCCAGCAGTCTGTCGGGACTGGGGCGTTATGAACAGTAC. Translation gives CASSLSGLGRYEQY. The complete CDR3 sequence is CASSLSGLGRYEQYF.